This TCR beta chain emerged from a study of CD8 T cells in Susac syndrome. Study-wide background: Within the sequenced group of Susac syndrome patients, five or six showed active disease and eight or nine were in remission. When blood was drawn, the patients with Susac syndrome were therapy-naive, on corticosteroids, or on intravenous immunoglobulin alone. General study findings and limits: The study recognized that the number of individuals in its TCR sequencing and HLA analysis was relatively small.

With random hexamers, reverse transcription was performed on about 0.45 to 1 ug of RNA. One entry per CDR3 protein results from TCRdb running MiXCR on the immunoSEQ multiplex PCR reads. The table records approximately 190,000 distinct CDR3 sequences, nearly 97% of them present only once. Patients with Susac syndrome met the recently defined diagnostic criteria for definite or probable disease. A word on this clonotype: Its antigen is not identified.

The CDR3 is made up of 11 amino acids. Germline values: CDR1 MGHDK, CDR2 SYGVNS. Trimming removed 4 bases at V and 10 bases at J, with 8 bases between. The V gene is TRBV25-1, the J gene TRBJ2-1, with D perhaps TRBD2 (5 bases). This clonotype originated in a human donor with Susac syndrome. The sample consisted of CD4+ T cells from PBMCs. The CDR3, as DNA: TGTGCCAGCAGTGCAACGGGGGAGCAGTTCTTC. Translating it yields CASSATGEQFF.